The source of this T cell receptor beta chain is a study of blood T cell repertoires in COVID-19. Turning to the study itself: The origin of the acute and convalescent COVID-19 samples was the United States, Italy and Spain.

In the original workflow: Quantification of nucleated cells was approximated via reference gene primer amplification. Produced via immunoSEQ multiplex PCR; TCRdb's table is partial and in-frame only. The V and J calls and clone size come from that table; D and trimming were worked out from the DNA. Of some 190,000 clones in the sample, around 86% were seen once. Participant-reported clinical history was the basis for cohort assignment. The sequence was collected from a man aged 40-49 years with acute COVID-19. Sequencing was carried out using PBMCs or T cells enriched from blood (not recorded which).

The CDR3 reads CASMDAGLSSYNEQFF. CDR3 in DNA: TGTGCCAGTATGGATGCGGGCCTAAGCTCCTACAATGAGCAGTTCTTC. This chain uses TRBV19 with TRBJ2-1; tentatively, D is TRBD2 (5 bases). Trimming pared 7 bases from V and 0 bases from J, leaving 16 bases between. The germline gives CDR1 LNHDA, CDR2 SQIVND (reference sequence). The CDR3 spans 16 residues. The entire variable domain, with the rest obtained from reference TRBV19 and TRBJ2-1, is as follows: DGGITQSPKYLFRKEGQNVTLSCEQNLNHDAMYWYRQDPGQGLRLIYYSQIVNDFQKGDIAEGYSVSREKKESFPLTVTSAQKNPTAFYLCASMDAGLSSYNEQFFGPGTRLTVL.